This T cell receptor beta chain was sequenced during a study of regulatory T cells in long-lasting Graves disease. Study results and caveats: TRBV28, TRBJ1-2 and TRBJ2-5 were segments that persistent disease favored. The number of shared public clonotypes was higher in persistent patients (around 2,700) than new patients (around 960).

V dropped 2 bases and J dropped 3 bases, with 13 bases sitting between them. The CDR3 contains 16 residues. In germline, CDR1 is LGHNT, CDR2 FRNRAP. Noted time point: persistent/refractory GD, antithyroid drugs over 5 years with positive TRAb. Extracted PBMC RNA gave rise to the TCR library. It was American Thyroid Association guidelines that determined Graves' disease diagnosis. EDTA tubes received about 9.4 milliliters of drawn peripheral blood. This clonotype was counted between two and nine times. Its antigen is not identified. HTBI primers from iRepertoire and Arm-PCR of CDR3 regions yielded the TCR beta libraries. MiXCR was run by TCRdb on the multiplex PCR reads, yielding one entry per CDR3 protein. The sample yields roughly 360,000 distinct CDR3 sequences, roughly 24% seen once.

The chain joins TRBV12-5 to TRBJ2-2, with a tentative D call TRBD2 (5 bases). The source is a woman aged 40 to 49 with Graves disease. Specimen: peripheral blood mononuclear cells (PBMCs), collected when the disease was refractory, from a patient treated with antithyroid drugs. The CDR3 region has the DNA TGTGCTAGTGGTTTGACTCGTCTAGCCCACACCGGGGAGCTGTTTTTT. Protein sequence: CASGLTRLAHTGELFF.